These 12 T cell receptor beta chains originate from one sample sequenced in a study of CD8+ T cells in alopecia areata. RNA was extracted and reverse transcribed into cDNA as the sequencing template. The table came from immunoSEQ multiplex PCR; TCRdb's copy has only in-frame clones and leaves some out. Among about 110,000 clones, approximately 50% were seen once, and the ten largest hold 20% to 30%. Sequenced input: NKG2D-low CD8+ T cells sorted from blood. The origin of the receptors is a human donor with alopecia areata.

The chain recombines TRBV29-1 with TRBJ2-7; TRBD2 matches 9 bases. This CDR3 comprises 15 residues. The V gene's germline CDR1 is SQVTM and CDR2 ANQGSEA. V lost 4 bases, J lost 0 bases, and 7 bases stayed unmatched. The CDR3 loop reads CSVVASGASSYEQYF. The DNA of the CDR3 is TGCAGCGTTGTTGCTAGCGGGGCCTCCTCCTACGAGCAGTACTTC.

A few counts support this clone. In DNA, the CDR3 is TGCGCCAGCAGCCAAGGATTTGGCTTGAGGGGCAATGAGCAGTTCTTC. Translated, it gives CASSQGFGLRGNEQFF. The chain employs TRBV4-1 and TRBJ2-1; D is tentatively TRBD1 or TRBD2 (5 bases each). Germline V lookup: CDR1 MGHRA, CDR2 YSYEKL. Trimming pared 1 base from V and 6 bases from J, leaving 16 bases between. CDR3 length: 16 amino acids.

This clone was counted only a few times. The rearrangement joins TRBV6-5 to TRBJ2-1; D remains unclear. Deletions cut 5 bases from V and 9 bases from J, with 11 bases between. Germline V gene sequence: CDR1 MNHEY, CDR2 SVGAGI. This CDR3 has 12 residues. The DNA of the CDR3 is TGTGCCAGCAGTCAGTCCAGAGGTGAGCAGTTCTTC. As protein: CASSQSRGEQFF.

V usage is TRBV28 and J usage is TRBJ1-1, with D maybe TRBD1 (6 bases). The CDR3 spans 13 residues. V was clipped by 6 bases and J by 7 bases, with 15 bases between them. The germline V gene encodes CDR1 MDHEN and CDR2 SYDVKM. The CDR3 region has the DNA TGTGCCAGCAGCCGCAGGGGATTGGGTGAAGCTTTCTTT. Amino acids: CASSRRGLGEAFF.

This sequence joins TRBV7-6 and TRBJ2-5; no reliable D call. CDR1 is SGHVS, CDR2 FNYEAQ, per germline. Trimming cost V 3 bases and J 5 bases, with 19 bases left between them. There are 16 residues in the CDR3. The DNA for the CDR3 is TGTGCCAGCAGCTTGGGCTGGGCAGACGCCTTGGAGACCCAGTACTTC. It translates to CASSLGWADALETQYF. Together with reference TRBV7-6 and TRBJ2-5, the CDR3 gives the full variable domain: GAGVSQSPRYKVTKRGQDVALRCDPISGHVSLYWYRQALGQGPEFLTYFNYEAQQDKSGLPNDRFSAERPEGSISTLTIQRTEQRDSAMYRCASSLGWADALETQYFGPGTRLLVL.

The chain employs TRBV9 and TRBJ1-1; D is ambiguous. Germline V lookup: CDR1 SGDLS, CDR2 YYNGEE. Trimming took 1 base from V and 0 from J, leaving 13 bases between them. This CDR3 contains 16 residues. The CDR3: CASSVSSTRMNTEAFF. For the CDR3, the DNA is TGTGCCAGCAGCGTATCTAGCACCCGTATGAACACTGAAGCTTTCTTT.

The rearrangement links TRBV6-5 to TRBJ1-1, with a weak D call TRBD1 (5 bases). V lost 7 bases, J lost 3 bases, and 15 bases lay in between. The germline CDR1 and CDR2 sequences are MNHEY and SVGAGI. The CDR3 totals 14 residues. The CDR3 region is CASIPGAYHTEAFF. CDR3 sequence (DNA): TGTGCCAGCATCCCCGGGGCCTATCACACTGAAGCTTTCTTT.

This chain joins TRBV15 and TRBJ2-5; TRBD2 agrees at 7 bases. Unmatched junction bases numbered 5, after V lost 0 bases and J lost 1 base. This CDR3 contains 16 residues. CDR1 LNHNV and CDR2 YYDKDF come from the germline V gene (reference sequence). CDR3 residues: CATSRDLREAQETQYF. CDR3 sequence (DNA): TGTGCCACCAGCAGAGATTTACGGGAGGCCCAAGAGACCCAGTACTTC. Variable domain in full (rest from reference TRBV15 and TRBJ2-5): DAMVIQNPRYQVTQFGKPVTLSCSQTLNHNVMYWYQQKSSQAPKLLFHYYDKDFNNEADTPDNFQSRRPNTSFCFLDIRSPGLGDTAMYLCATSRDLREAQETQYFGPGTRLLVL.

In its sample, this clone was seen once. The CDR3 sequence: CASSLAGTYEQYF. The CDR3 DNA sequence: TGTGCCAGCTCCTTAGCGGGGACCTACGAGCAGTACTTC. The chain joins TRBV7-6 to TRBJ2-7, with 8 nucleotides matching TRBD2. With V trimmed by 8 bases and J by 2 bases, 5 bases remained unmatched. Germline CDR1 and CDR2: SGHVS and FNYEAQ. This CDR3 comprises 13 residues. The full variable domain, with the rest looked up from reference TRBV7-6 and TRBJ2-7, is GAGVSQSPRYKVTKRGQDVALRCDPISGHVSLYWYRQALGQGPEFLTYFNYEAQQDKSGLPNDRFSAERPEGSISTLTIQRTEQRDSAMYRCASSLAGTYEQYFGPGTRLTVT.

The rearrangement uses TRBV29-1 and TRBJ1-2, with TRBD1 matching over 8 bases. This CDR3 spans 13 amino acids. Germline V gene data show CDR1 as SQVTM and CDR2 as ANQGSEA. With V trimmed by 4 bases and J by 6 bases, 7 bases remained unmatched. In DNA form, the CDR3 reads TGCAGCGTTGTCGACAGGGGATTCGATGGCTACACCTTC. This translates into CSVVDRGFDGYTF.

The V and J genes are TRBV11-3 and TRBJ2-5; weak D call: TRBD1 (6 bases). The germline V gene has CDR1 SGHNT and CDR2 YENEEA. This CDR3 is 13 amino acids long. V dropped 4 bases and J dropped 5 bases, with 11 bases sitting between them. The CDR3 sequence is CASSWRTGETQYF. DNA for the CDR3: TGTGCCAGCAGCTGGCGAACAGGGGAGACCCAGTACTTC.

The chain combines TRBV28 with TRBJ2-7; D gene unclear. Germline V gene lookup returns CDR1 MDHEN and CDR2 SYDVKM. V was clipped by 2 bases and J by 6 bases, with 5 bases between them. The CDR3 runs to 11 residues. The CDR3 here is CASSLRSEQYF. The CDR3 coding sequence is TGTGCCAGCAGTTTAAGGTCCGAGCAGTACTTC.